This T cell receptor (beta chain) was documented in a study of blood T cell repertoires in COVID-19. Study information: Acute and convalescent COVID-19 samples came from the United States, Italy and Spain. Sources were T cells, B-cell-depleted T cells, or PBMCs; the material itself was cDNA or gDNA.

Repertoires were generated with immunoSEQ multiplex PCR, while TCRdb's copy carries only in-frame clones and drops some. The sample carries fewer than 350,000 clones, roughly 90% recorded once. The CDR3 sequence is 15 residues long. J gave up 3 bases and V 4 bases, and 10 bases lay outside the gene matches. Germline lookup yields CDR1 SGHRS and CDR2 YFSETQ. This TCR derives from a woman between 18 and 29 years old with acute COVID-19. Source material: PBMCs or T cells enriched from blood (not recorded which). The V gene is TRBV5-1, the J gene TRBJ2-7; TRBD2 agrees at 7 bases. The CDR3 bases are TGCGCCAGCAGCCCCTCGGGGGAGGGGTACTACGAGCAGTACTTC. It yields the protein CASSPSGEGYYEQYF.